These 32 T cell receptor beta chains share one sample of origin, sequenced in a study of T-cell reconstitution after alpha-beta-depleted transplantation in children listed by TCRdb under 2016. What the treatment or condition label conveys for this sample: allogeneic hematopoietic cell transplantation with graft depleted of TCRalphabeta T cells and CD19 B cells. The library was made by PCR. The instrument given in TCRdb is Illumina HiSeq 2500. Molecular barcoding was employed in the preparation of TCR libraries, with unique molecular identifiers being used to normalize TCRbeta repertoire quantification. TCRdb handled the public reads itself, with Q25 trimming in fastp and clone calling in MiXCR, and kept productive beta chains. Rows matching on CDR3 protein sequence are summarized as one entry with the most common DNA and genes. Recorded for this sample are more than 200,000 distinct CDR3 sequences; about a quarter of them occurred a single time. Less than 3.5% of the sample is taken by the ten largest.

The sample in question was PBMCs, obtained before TCRalphabeta/CD19-depleted stem cell transplant. These receptors originate from a girl under 10 years old with Fanconi anemia, due to receive a stem cell transplant.

V and J are TRBV4-2 and TRBJ2-5; D ambiguous. Germline values: CDR1 LGHNA, CDR2 YNFKEQ. CDR3 size: 15 residues. Trimming removed 0 bases from V and 1 base from J, with 9 bases in between. The CDR3 coding sequence is TGTGCCAGCAGCCAAGAGTTGGCTAGCCAAGAGACCCAGTACTTC. It specifies CASSQELASQETQYF.

The chain combines TRBV29-1 with TRBJ1-5, with 10 bases fitting TRBD1. V lost 5 bases, J lost 4 bases, and 8 bases stayed unmatched. The CDR3 is made up of 15 amino acids. Germline V CDR1 and CDR2: SQVTM, ANQGSEA. CDR3 amino acids: CSVRLTGGKNQPQHF. Here the CDR3 DNA reads TGCAGCGTTAGACTGACAGGGGGCAAGAATCAGCCCCAGCATTTT.

This clonotype was seen ten or more times. The J gene is TRBJ2-7, the V gene TRBV27; TRBD2 agrees at 9 bases. V shed 6 bases and J 4 bases; nucleotides not matched to a gene: 10. The CDR3 covers 15 residues. Germline assignment: CDR1 MNHEY and CDR2 SMNVEV (reference sequence). The CDR3 DNA follows: TGTGCCAGCAGAGATAGCGGGGGTTACCCGTACGAGCAGTACTTC. Protein product: CASRDSGGYPYEQYF.

Many counts were recorded for this clonotype. This sequence joins TRBV12-3 or TRBV12-4 and TRBJ2-3, with TRBD1 as a possible D gene (6 bases). This CDR3 is 11 amino acids long. Trimming stripped 6 bases from V and 9 bases from J, with 10 bases between. The CDR3 sequence: CASSEGGTQYF. The DNA for the CDR3 is TGTGCCAGCAGCGAAGGGGGAACGCAGTATTTT.

This clonotype has just a few counts. This CDR3 reads CASSGTDSTDTQYF. In DNA, the CDR3 is TGTGCCAGCAGCGGGACAGATTCTACAGATACGCAGTATTTT. The chain recombines TRBV28 with TRBJ2-3; 7 bases match TRBD1. V lost 6 bases to trimming and J lost 3 bases; unmatched junction nucleotides: 6. Germline V lookup: CDR1 MDHEN, CDR2 SYDVKM. The CDR3 consists of 14 residues. Full variable domain (remainder filled in from reference TRBV28 and TRBJ2-3): DVKVTQSSRYLVKRTGEKVFLECVQDMDHENMFWYRQDPGLGLRLIYFSYDVKMKEKGDIPEGYSVSREKKERFSLILESASTNQTSMYLCASSGTDSTDTQYFGPGTRLTVL.

This clonotype was picked up many times. The genes are TRBV10-3 and TRBJ2-5, with D maybe TRBD1 (7 bases). CDR1 and CDR2 (germline): ENHRY, SYGVKD. This CDR3 comprises 16 residues. V lost 0 bases and J 2 bases, leaving 13 bases between the germline ends. The CDR3 DNA reads TGTGCCATCAGTGAGTCGTGGGGGGACAGTCAAGAGACCCAGTACTTC. Its protein product is CAISESWGDSQETQYF.

This clonotype was seen at least ten times. This chain joins TRBV20-1 and TRBJ2-7; D not certain. This CDR3 spans 15 amino acids. Germline CDR1 is DFQATT and CDR2 is SNEGSKA (reference sequence). V lost 1 base and J 3 bases, leaving 16 bases between the germline ends. Here the CDR3 reads CSARGLGLVVYEQYF. DNA for the CDR3: TGCAGTGCTAGAGGGTTGGGTCTAGTAGTCTACGAGCAGTACTTC.

This clonotype was counted at least ten times. The chain couples TRBV20-1 to TRBJ2-7, with D perhaps assigned TRBD1 or TRBD2 (5 bases each). CDR3 size: 15 residues. Germline lookup yields CDR1 DFQATT and CDR2 SNEGSKA (reference sequence). V lost 6 bases and J 1 base, leaving 19 bases between the germline ends. CDR3 region: CSATQWGRSSYEQYF. In nucleotides, the CDR3 is TGCAGTGCAACCCAATGGGGGAGAAGTTCCTACGAGCAGTACTTC.

This clonotype was counted a few times. This chain joins TRBV5-1 and TRBJ2-1; either TRBD1 or TRBD2 may fit D (6 bases each). The CDR3 runs 13 residues. V lost 0 bases to trimming and J lost 11 bases, with 12 bases between them. Germline V gene lookup returns CDR1 SGHRS and CDR2 YFSETQ. This chain's CDR3 is CASSLARGAKQFF. In nucleotides, the CDR3 is TGCGCCAGCAGCTTGGCGAGGGGGGCGAAGCAGTTCTTC.

There are a few counts of this clonotype. The chain joins TRBV12-3 or TRBV12-4 to TRBJ2-7; 9 bases match TRBD1. V was clipped by 6 bases and J by 2 bases; unmatched bases: 5. The CDR3 covers 14 residues. CDR3 nucleotide sequence: TGTGCCAGCAGCTTCACAGGGGGCCCCTACGAGCAGTACTTC. Its translation: CASSFTGGPYEQYF.

This clonotype was detected ten times or more. The V and J genes are TRBV12-3 or TRBV12-4 and TRBJ2-7; TRBD1 matches 8 bases. Trimming cost V 4 bases and J 5 bases; bases outside gene matches: 13. The CDR3 runs to 16 residues. This CDR3 is CASSSPTGTGVDEQYF. CDR3 coding DNA: TGTGCCAGCAGTTCCCCAACCGGGACAGGAGTCGACGAGCAGTACTTC.

This clonotype was recorded a few times. The chain recombines TRBV12-3 or TRBV12-4 with TRBJ2-5; 11 bases align to TRBD2. J lost 1 base, V lost 6 bases, and 7 bases had no gene match. The CDR3 is 16 amino acids. The CDR3 nucleotides read TGTGCCAGCAGGAAAGGGACTAGCGGACGCCAAGAGACCCAGTACTTC. It is translated as CASRKGTSGRQETQYF.

This clonotype showed up many times. V and J are TRBV10-3 and TRBJ1-1; a weak D match, TRBD1 (6 bases). With 6 bases removed from V and 0 bases from J, the gap between germline ends came to 14 bases. CDR3 size: 15 residues. Germline V gene data show CDR1 as ENHRY and CDR2 as SYGVKD. CDR3 bases: TGTGCCATCAGAGGACAGCACAATATGAACACTGAAGCTTTCTTT. Translated, it gives CAIRGQHNMNTEAFF.

This clonotype showed up many times. The chain is built from TRBV18 and TRBJ2-7; D gene uncertain. The CDR3 is made up of 13 amino acids. Trimming took 1 base from V and 0 from J, leaving 4 bases between them. CDR1 is KGHSH, CDR2 LQKENI, per germline. CDR3 coding DNA: TGTGCCAGCTCACCACGGGGCTCCTACGAGCAGTACTTC. Protein product: CASSPRGSYEQYF.

Ten or more counts support this clonotype. This sequence joins TRBV5-1 and TRBJ2-7; 9 bases match TRBD1. CDR1 and CDR2 from the germline V gene are SGHRS and YFSETQ. The CDR3 extends over 16 amino acids. Trimming removed 1 base from V and 5 bases from J; junction bases left unmatched: 10. CDR3 protein: CASSLSLRTGVHEQYF. DNA for the CDR3: TGCGCCAGCAGCTTGTCCCTTCGGACAGGGGTGCACGAGCAGTACTTC.

The chain couples TRBV29-1 to TRBJ2-3, with 7 bases matching TRBD1. CDR3 size: 12 residues. Germline-derived CDR1 and CDR2 are SQVTM and ANQGSEA. Losses at the gene ends were 8 bases for V and 1 base for J; bases not matched to a gene: 3. In DNA, the CDR3 is TGCAGCATAGGGACAGGCACAGATACGCAGTATTTT. This codes for CSIGTGTDTQYF.

This clonotype was found many times. The chain joins TRBV7-3 to TRBJ2-1, with 10 bases aligning to TRBD2. This CDR3 spans 15 amino acids. In germline, CDR1 is SGHTA, CDR2 FQGTGA. J was trimmed by 8 bases and V by 2 bases; bases with no gene match: 6. CDR3 sequence reads: CASSLLAGGGDEQFF. For the CDR3, the DNA is TGTGCCAGCAGCTTATTAGCGGGGGGAGGTGATGAGCAGTTCTTC.

This clonotype appeared many times. The chain recombines TRBV12-3 or TRBV12-4 with TRBJ2-2; D gene ambiguous. This CDR3 has 18 residues. V gave up 6 bases and J gave up 4 bases, with 24 bases separating them. DNA for the CDR3: TGTGCCAGCAGCACGCTTATCCCACACCGACTCATCACCGGGGAGCTGTTTTTT. It specifies CASSTLIPHRLITGELFF.

This chain links TRBV21-1 with TRBJ2-7. TRBV21-1 is annotated as a pseudogene. The CDR3 totals 15 residues. The CDR3 coding sequence is TGTGCCAGCAGCACGGGTGGCACAAAGCCCTACGAGCAGTACTTC. Encoded protein: CASSTGGTKPYEQYF.

The genes are TRBV21-1 and TRBJ1-6. TRBV21-1 is flagged as a pseudogene. The CDR3 is 17 residues long. This CDR3 reads CASSKPVGEIYNSPLHF. CDR3 bases: TGTGCCAGCAGCAAACCAGTCGGGGAAATCTATAATTCACCCCTCCACTTT.

This chain links TRBV2 with TRBJ1-1, with a tentative D call TRBD1 (5 bases). The CDR3 totals 12 residues. Trimming took off 10 bases at V and 4 bases at J, with 13 bases between the two ends. Per germline, CDR1 SNHLY and CDR2 FYNNEI. CDR3: CAKERGGTEAFF. The CDR3 region has the DNA TGTGCCAAAGAACGGGGGGGCACTGAAGCTTTCTTT.

This clonotype was observed at least ten times. This CDR3 reads CSSDSEHGYTF. CDR3 coding DNA: TGCAGTTCTGACAGCGAGCATGGCTACACCTTC. The rearrangement links TRBV20-1 to TRBJ1-2, with TRBD1 as a possible D gene (5 bases). Per germline, CDR1 DFQATT and CDR2 SNEGSKA (reference sequence). The CDR3 loop spans 11 amino acids. V gave up 8 bases and J gave up 6 bases, with 13 bases separating them.

This clonotype was seen at least ten times. CDR3 sequence reads: CSVLLQGFAYNEQFF. CDR3 bases: TGCAGCGTCCTTCTACAGGGATTCGCCTACAATGAGCAGTTCTTC. V gene TRBV29-1 combines with J gene TRBJ2-1, with D possibly being TRBD1 (6 bases). Germline loops: CDR1 SQVTM, CDR2 ANQGSEA. V lost 6 bases, J lost 2 bases, and 17 bases lay in between. This CDR3 is built from 15 residues.

This clonotype has only a few counts. The genes are TRBV7-8 and TRBJ2-3; the match to TRBD2 covers 15 bases. Germline values: CDR1 SGHVS, CDR2 FQNEAQ. This CDR3 contains 16 residues. J gave up 10 bases and V 0 bases, and 5 bases lay outside the gene matches. The CDR3 DNA sequence: TGTGCCAGCAGCTTAGCCGGGACTAGCGGGAGGACGGCGCAGTATTTT. This codes for CASSLAGTSGRTAQYF.

The V and J genes are TRBV6-2 or TRBV6-3 and TRBJ1-6; a weak D match, TRBD1 (5 bases). This CDR3 is built from 15 residues. Germline assignment: CDR1 MNHEY and CDR2 SVGEGT. V lost 2 bases, J lost 7 bases, and 12 bases lay in between. The CDR3 DNA sequence: TGTGCCAGCAGTTACGCAAGGGGCGCGAATTCACCCCTCCACTTT. Its protein is CASSYARGANSPLHF.

This rearrangement joins TRBV5-1 to TRBJ2-1; 10 nucleotides line up with TRBD1. V lost 4 bases and J lost 3; bases outside the gene matches: 10. CDR3 size: 17 residues. Germline CDR1 reads SGHRS; CDR2 reads YFSETQ. CDR3 in DNA: TGCGCCAGCAGCATTACGGGACAGGGGCCCCTCTACAATGAGCAGTTCTTC. This sequence encodes CASSITGQGPLYNEQFF.

The chain joins TRBV5-1 to TRBJ2-1, with 12 bases lining up with TRBD2. Per the germline V gene, CDR1 is SGHRS and CDR2 is YFSETQ. The CDR3 runs to 16 residues. J was trimmed by 4 bases and V by 0 bases; bases with no gene match: 2. CDR3 DNA sequence: TGCGCCAGCAGCTTGGAAGGACTAGCGGGATACAATGAGCAGTTCTTC. Its protein product is CASSLEGLAGYNEQFF.

The genes are TRBV5-1 and TRBJ2-5; 8 bases are a match to TRBD1. CDR3 length: 13 amino acids. CDR1 is SGHRS and CDR2 is YFSETQ in the germline V gene. Trimming at V came to 4 bases and at J to 5 bases, leaving 4 bases not matched to a gene. The CDR3 is CASSHRDRETQYF. The CDR3 DNA reads as TGCGCCAGCAGCCACCGGGACAGGGAGACCCAGTACTTC. The variable domain in full, with the rest retrieved from reference TRBV5-1 and TRBJ2-5, is KAGVTQTPRYLIKTRGQQVTLSCSPISGHRSVSWYQQTPGQGLQFLFEYFSETQRNKGNFPGRFSGRQFSNSRSEMNVSTLELGDSALYLCASSHRDRETQYFGPGTRLLVL.

The chain couples TRBV4-1 to TRBJ2-7; 9 bases map to TRBD2. This CDR3 is built from 15 residues. The V gene end was trimmed by 1 base and the J gene end by 2 bases; junction bases not matched to a gene: 3. Germline-derived CDR1 and CDR2 are MGHRA and YSYEKL. This chain's CDR3 is CASSQASGDTYEQYF. The CDR3 nucleotides read TGCGCCAGCAGCCAAGCTAGCGGGGACACCTACGAGCAGTACTTC.

The chain recombines TRBV5-5 with TRBJ2-1; 9 bases are a match to TRBD2. V dropped 2 bases and J dropped 1; count of bases not matched to a gene: 7. Looked up from germline, CDR1 is SGHKS and CDR2 is YYEKEE (reference sequence). CDR3 length equals 17 residues. DNA for the CDR3: TGTGCCAGCAGCTTTATCCCGGGACTAGCTTCCTACAATGAGCAGTTCTTC. Protein sequence: CASSFIPGLASYNEQFF. Variable domain in full (rest from reference TRBV5-5 and TRBJ2-1): DAGVTQSPTHLIKTRGQQVTLRCSPISGHKSVSWYQQVLGQGPQFIFQYYEKEERGRGNFPDRFSARQFPNYSSELNVNALLLGDSALYLCASSFIPGLASYNEQFFGPGTRLTVL.

The chain recombines TRBV10-2 with TRBJ1-2, with D possibly TRBD1 on 6 matching bases. The CDR3 extends over 15 amino acids. The V end lost 7 bases, the J end lost 0 bases, and 15 bases lay between the germline ends. Looked up from germline, CDR1 is WSHSY and CDR2 is SAAADI. This CDR3 is CASKATGTANYGYTF. The CDR3 DNA is TGCGCCAGCAAAGCGACAGGCACAGCTAACTATGGCTACACCTTC.

The rearrangement uses TRBV29-1 and TRBJ1-1, with D perhaps TRBD1 (6 bases). V gave up 7 bases and J gave up 4 bases, with 16 bases separating them. The CDR3 has 13 residues. Germline V CDR1 and CDR2: SQVTM, ANQGSEA. The CDR3 here is CSAGQGSSTEAFF. CDR3 in DNA: TGCAGCGCTGGGCAGGGGTCTAGCACTGAAGCTTTCTTT.